Detailed here is one T cell receptor (beta chain). Its antigen remains unidentified. Qualities for individual bases were not recorded, and no much larger clone is one base off. From the germline V gene, CDR1 is SGHTA and CDR2 is FQGNSA. V gives up 5 bases and J gives up 6 bases, and the segment between their germline ends measures 19 bases. The CDR3 contains 15 residues, cysteine and phenylalanine counted. The DNA shown is the 45-base CDR3, in frame from base 1. RNA was extracted using the RNeasy kit, and roughly 0.45 to 1 ug of the RNA was reverse transcribed with random hexamers. The immunoSEQ multiplex PCR assay, covering 54 Vbeta and 13 Jbeta segments, was used to amplify TCR beta CDR3 regions. Bias from PCR amplification was corrected by using a synthetic template baseline for primer optimization and for computational correction. In the source study's methods: Only productive sequences were kept, with reads annotated to V, D and J genes according to IMGT and analyzed in immunoSEQ Analyzer. Clonality was computed as one minus Shannon entropy normalized by log2 of the number of productive unique sequences. For each patient and control, public and private clones were evaluated within the 100 most prevalent clones. Clones were defined as Susac-specific if absent from the healthy and MS cohorts, from roughly 1,100 published viral clones and from other ImmuneACCESS disease sequences. TCRdb applied fastp at Q25 and MiXCR to the public reads, then kept only in-frame beta chains. CDR3 protein sequences are deduplicated, and each keeps its most common genes and DNA. The V and J calls follow TCRdb's processing rather than the paper's. Within this sample are 150,000 to 160,000 distinct CDR3 sequences, with over 85% of them counted one time only. Jointly, the top ten make up roughly 0.21% of the sample.

Peripheral blood CD8+ and CD4+ T cells from healthy donors, Susac syndrome patients and multiple sclerosis patients were profiled using high-throughput TCR beta sequencing. The multiple sclerosis controls were treatment-naive patients who had stable or active relapsing-remitting disease and met the revised McDonald criteria. Bulk CD8+ and CD4+ T cells were purified by magnetic negative isolation, while CD8+ TEMRA cells were enriched using FACS. Blood was drawn into EDTA tubes, processed within 24 hours, and PBMCs were isolated by density gradient centrifugation. PBMCs intended for TCR sequencing were cryopreserved in liquid nitrogen and were subsequently thawed in a 37 degrees C water bath. A purity of at least 90% was achieved for sorted or isolated CD4+, CD8+ and CD8+ TEMRA cells. This sample is drawn from a study of CD8 T cells in Susac syndrome (dated by TCRdb to the late 2010s). Broadly, across the study: The study used repertoire sequencing to test whether antigen drove CD8+ T cell activation and differentiation in Susac syndrome. The study compared CD8+ T cell repertoire clonality among 11 to 12 healthy donors, around 14 Susac syndrome patients and fewer than 19 multiple sclerosis patients. What the research found in general, with its limitations: The TCR sequencing and HLA analysis was acknowledged to have included a relatively small number of individuals.

The chain couples TRBV7-2 to TRBJ2-5; TRBD1 is a possible D gene, resting on 6 matching bases. Sample: CD8+ T cells from PBMCs. The sequence derives from a human donor with multiple sclerosis. CDR3 reads: CASSPRPGDGKTQYF. The sequenced DNA: TGTGCCAGCAGCCCCCGACCAGGGGATGGGAAGACCCAGTACTTC.